This passage covers 30 T cell receptor beta chains from one sample sequenced in a study of blood T cell repertoires in COVID-19. Libraries were prepared by immunoSEQ multiplex PCR; TCRdb keeps only in-frame clonotypes and omits some of them. The sample gives 350,000 or so clones, approximately 86% of which show up once; about 4.2% is in the top ten. Sequencing input: PBMCs or T cells enriched from blood (not recorded which). These receptors originate from a woman in her thirties or forties with acute COVID-19.

The chain couples TRBV5-4 to TRBJ1-2; 8 bases are a match to TRBD1. Germline CDR1 reads SGHNT; CDR2 reads YYREEE (reference sequence). The J segment lost 4 bases and the V segment lost 4 bases, leaving 15 bases of the junction unmatched. CDR3 length: 17 amino acids. The CDR3 nucleotides read TGTGCCAGCAGCCCGGACTTGACAGGGGATCCTATCTATGGCTACACCTTC. This gives the protein CASSPDLTGDPIYGYTF.

The chain joins TRBV5-1 to TRBJ2-7; no reliable D call. Germline CDR1 and CDR2: SGHRS and YFSETQ. V lost 0 bases and J 0 bases, leaving 10 bases between the germline ends. The CDR3 has 15 amino acids. For the CDR3, the DNA is TGCGCCAGCAGCTTGGCATCCGAACTCTCCTACGAGCAGTACTTC. The encoded protein is CASSLASELSYEQYF.

CDR3 nucleotides: TGTGCCAGCAGCCGCGGACTAGCGGGGGCAAGCTCCTACAATGAGCAGTTCTTC. This encodes CASSRGLAGASSYNEQFF. This chain uses TRBV13 with TRBJ2-1; 13 nucleotides align to TRBD2. Germline CDR1 and CDR2: PRHDT and FYEKMQ (reference sequence). The trim removed 5 bases at V and 0 bases at J, leaving 7 bases unmatched. This CDR3 has 18 residues.

Note on this clone: Other DNA sequences from this sample encode an identical CDR3 as well. V is TRBV12-3 or TRBV12-4 and J is TRBJ2-2; D possibly corresponds to TRBD2 (7 bases). V lost 6 bases to trimming and J lost 6 bases, with 11 bases between them. The CDR3 has 13 residues. The chain's CDR3 is CASSLGGPGELFF. The CDR3 DNA is TGTGCCAGCAGCCTCGGGGGGCCCGGGGAGCTGTTTTTT.

This clone has just a few counts. The rearrangement joins TRBV29-1 to TRBJ1-2, with 7 bases aligning to TRBD1. Germline lookup yields CDR1 SQVTM and CDR2 ANQGSEA. The junction had 15 bases not matched to a gene; V was cut back by 6 bases and J by 2 bases. The CDR3 loop spans 16 amino acids. The DNA for the CDR3 is TGCAGCGTCTACCTACCCCCGGAGACAGGGAACTATGGCTACACCTTC. As protein: CSVYLPPETGNYGYTF.

The V and J genes are TRBV5-1 and TRBJ2-3; possible D gene TRBD1, 6 bases. CDR1 and CDR2 from the germline V gene are SGHRS and YFSETQ. With 7 bases removed from V and 5 bases from J, the gap between germline ends came to 17 bases. The CDR3 runs to 14 residues. CDR3 protein: CASGGRGKGDTQYF. The CDR3 DNA reads TGCGCCAGCGGGGGAAGGGGGAAAGGAGATACGCAGTATTTT.

The genes are TRBV19 and TRBJ1-2; D ambiguous. Germline V lookup: CDR1 LNHDA, CDR2 SQIVND (reference sequence). V lost 4 bases and J 7 bases, leaving 10 bases between the germline ends. This CDR3 has 12 amino acids. As DNA, the CDR3 is TGTGCCAGTAGTAACCGACAATCTGGCTACACCTTC. Translation: CASSNRQSGYTF.

The chain joins TRBV7-2 to TRBJ2-2, with 9 bases aligning to TRBD2. CDR1 is SGHTA and CDR2 is FQGNSA in the germline V gene. Losses at the gene ends were 5 bases for V and 4 bases for J; bases not matched to a gene: 5. This CDR3 contains 15 residues. Written as DNA, the CDR3 is TGTGCCAGCAGCCGTGCGGGGGGGCGCACCGGGGAGCTGTTTTTT. This encodes CASSRAGGRTGELFF.

The rearrangement joins TRBV27 to TRBJ2-7; D is unclear. V was trimmed by 8 bases and J by 4 bases, leaving 15 bases between them. The CDR3 extends over 13 amino acids. The V gene's germline CDR1 is MNHEY and CDR2 SMNVEV (reference sequence). The CDR3 sequence is CASSSSKPYEQYF. Here the CDR3 DNA reads TGTGCCAGCTCTTCTTCGAAGCCTTACGAGCAGTACTTC.

The V and J genes are TRBV6-5 and TRBJ2-3, with D possibly matching TRBD2 (6 bases). V gave up 5 bases and J gave up 3 bases, with 15 bases separating them. Per the germline V gene, CDR1 is MNHEY and CDR2 is SVGAGI. CDR3 length: 15 residues. The CDR3 DNA reads as TGTGCCAGCAGTCCCCGGGCCCGGGGGACAGATACGCAGTATTTT. Protein sequence: CASSPRARGTDTQYF.

The CDR3, as DNA: TGCGCCAGCAGCTTGGGACAGGGGGGACGTTTTAATGAAAAACTGTTTTTT. Translated: CASSLGQGGRFNEKLFF. J is TRBJ1-4 and V is TRBV5-1, with 9 bases aligning to TRBD1. V gave up 0 bases and J gave up 4 bases; unmatched junction bases: 7. Germline V gene data show CDR1 as SGHRS and CDR2 as YFSETQ. CDR3 length: 17 amino acids.

The chain is built from TRBV2 and TRBJ2-5; the match to TRBD2 covers 7 bases. V lost 10 bases, J lost 2 bases, and 19 bases stayed unmatched. Germline lookup yields CDR1 SNHLY and CDR2 FYNNEI. The CDR3 contains 17 residues. The CDR3 here is CATPTSLSGVDQETQYF. In DNA form, the CDR3 reads TGTGCCACACCGACTAGCCTCAGCGGGGTGGATCAAGAGACCCAGTACTTC.

The chain couples TRBV5-1 to TRBJ2-3, with 10 nucleotides matching TRBD2. In germline, CDR1 is SGHRS, CDR2 YFSETQ. The CDR3 loop spans 15 amino acids. V shed 5 bases and J 10 bases; nucleotides not matched to a gene: 13. The CDR3: CASRGTSGESEAQYF. DNA of the CDR3: TGCGCCAGCAGAGGCACTAGCGGGGAAAGTGAAGCGCAGTATTTT. Combining the CDR3 with reference TRBV5-1 and TRBJ2-3 gives the whole variable domain KAGVTQTPRYLIKTRGQQVTLSCSPISGHRSVSWYQQTPGQGLQFLFEYFSETQRNKGNFPGRFSGRQFSNSRSEMNVSTLELGDSALYLCASRGTSGESEAQYFGPGTRLTVL.

This clone came up once. This chain links TRBV19 with TRBJ1-1, with a possible D match to TRBD1 (5 bases). The CDR3 runs to 17 residues. V was trimmed by 3 bases and J by 0 bases, leaving 17 bases between them. In germline, CDR1 is LNHDA, CDR2 SQIVND (reference sequence). The CDR3: CASSIRGTLAVNTEAFF. The CDR3 coding sequence is TGTGCCAGTAGTATTAGAGGGACTCTCGCTGTGAACACTGAAGCTTTCTTT.

V and J are TRBV9 and TRBJ2-7; TRBD2 aligns across 9 bases. The V gene's germline CDR1 is SGDLS and CDR2 YYNGEE. V trimming: 3 bases; J trimming: 5 bases; junction bases outside the gene matches: 9. The CDR3 sequence is 15 residues long. CDR3 DNA sequence: TGTGCCAGCAGCGCGCCGGGACTAGCAACCAACGAGCAGTACTTC. The encoded protein is CASSAPGLATNEQYF.

In DNA form, the CDR3 reads TGTGCCATCAGTAGCCCAGGGGATAATTCACCCCTCCACTTT. The encoded protein is CAISSPGDNSPLHF. The gene calls are TRBV10-3 and TRBJ1-6; tentative D call: TRBD1 (6 bases). The CDR3 runs 14 residues. Germline CDR1 and CDR2: ENHRY and SYGVKD. The V gene lost 5 bases and the J gene lost 5 bases, with 10 bases spanning the gap.

The chain is built from TRBV6-4 and TRBJ2-1; 15 nucleotides line up with TRBD2. V lost 6 bases to trimming and J lost 7 bases; unmatched junction nucleotides: 7. The CDR3 spans 16 residues. Germline CDR1 reads MRHNA; CDR2 reads SNTAGT. The CDR3 nucleotides are TGTGCCAGCAGCCCCGGGACTAGCGGGGGGAGGAATGAGCAGTTCTTC. Its translation: CASSPGTSGGRNEQFF.

The genes are TRBV10-3 and TRBJ2-6; D is uncertain. Germline lookup yields CDR1 ENHRY and CDR2 SYGVKD. V was clipped by 6 bases and J by 3 bases, with 3 bases between them. The CDR3 has 12 residues. CDR3 sequence reads: CAISVGANVLTF. The CDR3 nucleotides read TGTGCCATCAGCGTTGGGGCCAACGTCCTGACTTTC.

The V and J genes are TRBV28 and TRBJ2-5, with 7 positions matching TRBD1. This CDR3 comprises 12 residues. The V and J ends lost 10 bases and 1 base, in that order; junction bases with no gene match: 3. Germline loops: CDR1 MDHEN, CDR2 SYDVKM. The CDR3 coding sequence is TGTGCCACCTGGACAGGCCAAGAGACCCAGTACTTC. Translated, it gives CATWTGQETQYF.

The chain's CDR3 is CASSESVGGGFYEQYF. DNA for the CDR3: TGTGCCAGCAGTGAATCGGTAGGGGGGGGATTCTACGAGCAGTACTTC. The chain is built from TRBV6-1 and TRBJ2-7; maybe TRBD2 (7 bases). CDR1 is MNHNS and CDR2 is SASEGT in the germline V gene. The CDR3 length is 16 residues. Trimming stripped 2 bases from V and 3 bases from J, with 17 bases between.

The V gene is TRBV4-3, the J gene TRBJ1-6, with a tentative D call TRBD1 (6 bases). V gave up 0 bases and J gave up 9 bases, with 18 bases separating them. Germline CDR1 is LGHNA and CDR2 is YSLEER. This CDR3 region has 17 residues. The CDR3 loop reads CASSQEFGSQGGSPLHF. CDR3 DNA sequence: TGCGCCAGCAGCCAAGAGTTCGGCTCCCAAGGGGGTTCACCCCTCCACTTT.

The chain links TRBV19 to TRBJ1-4; weak D call: TRBD1 (6 bases). CDR3 size: 17 residues. Germline CDR1 is LNHDA and CDR2 is SQIVND (reference sequence). The V and J ends lost 8 bases and 5 bases respectively, with 24 bases between them. The CDR3 DNA follows: TGTGCCAGTCAACCCGGGACACTCTTTATCCAGAATGAAAAACTGTTTTTT. This encodes CASQPGTLFIQNEKLFF.

This clone was seen only once. The chain employs TRBV18 and TRBJ2-7; 8 nucleotides line up with TRBD1. V dropped 2 bases and J dropped 2; count of bases not matched to a gene: 2. The CDR3 is 14 amino acids. From germline, CDR1 is KGHSH and CDR2 LQKENI. The CDR3 region has the DNA TGTGCCAGCTCACCAGCACAGGGGGCCTACGAGCAGTACTTC. Amino acid sequence: CASSPAQGAYEQYF. The whole variable domain, filled in from reference TRBV18 and TRBJ2-7, reads NAGVMQNPRHLVRRRGQEARLRCSPMKGHSHVYWYRQLPEEGLKFMVYLQKENIIDESGMPKERFSAEFPKEGPSILRIQQVVRGDSAAYFCASSPAQGAYEQYFGPGTRLTVT.

The V call is TRBV5-5, the J call TRBJ2-7, with D unclear. Trimming took off 4 bases at V and 0 bases at J, with 8 bases between the two ends. The V gene's germline CDR1 is SGHKS and CDR2 YYEKEE (reference sequence). This CDR3 has 13 residues. The CDR3 loop is CASSRTLSYEQYF. The CDR3 coding sequence is TGTGCCAGCAGCCGAACTCTCTCCTACGAGCAGTACTTC. The variable domain in full, with the rest retrieved from reference TRBV5-5 and TRBJ2-7, is DAGVTQSPTHLIKTRGQQVTLRCSPISGHKSVSWYQQVLGQGPQFIFQYYEKEERGRGNFPDRFSARQFPNYSSELNVNALLLGDSALYLCASSRTLSYEQYFGPGTRLTVT.

The CDR3 DNA reads TGTGCCAGCAGCGGGACAGACGGATACACCGGGGAGCTGTTTTTT. It encodes CASSGTDGYTGELFF. The chain uses TRBV7-9 and TRBJ2-2; 7 bases agree with TRBD1. The CDR3 runs 15 residues. Germline assignment: CDR1 SEHNR and CDR2 FQNEAQ (reference sequence). V lost 5 bases, J lost 3 bases, and 6 bases stayed unmatched.

This rearrangement joins TRBV4-2 to TRBJ2-5; 7 positions match TRBD2. With V trimmed by 2 bases and J by 0 bases, 3 bases remained unmatched. The CDR3 has 15 amino acids. Germline V gives CDR1 LGHNA, CDR2 YNFKEQ. The CDR3: CASSQSRGNQETQYF. The CDR3, as DNA: TGTGCCAGCAGCCAATCGCGGGGGAACCAAGAGACCCAGTACTTC.

This chain links TRBV19 with TRBJ1-6; D possibly corresponds to TRBD1 (5 bases). Germline CDR1 is LNHDA and CDR2 is SQIVND (reference sequence). Between the trimmed V and J ends, which lost 11 bases and 0 bases, there was a span of 17 bases. The CDR3 covers 16 residues. The CDR3 reads CASGHVSSSYNSPLHF. DNA for the CDR3: TGTGCCTCCGGACACGTATCGAGCTCCTATAATTCACCCCTCCACTTT.

V and J are TRBV23-1 and TRBJ2-1, with 8 bases fitting TRBD1. TRBV23-1 is labeled an ORF, and its function is uncertain. After removal of 2 bases from V and 7 bases from J, the junction contained 10 bases not matched to a gene. This CDR3 region has 16 residues. CDR3 region: CASSQDSDRVANEQFF. CDR3 coding DNA: TGCGCCAGCAGTCAAGATTCGGACAGGGTGGCAAATGAGCAGTTCTTC.

The chain has TRBV7-2 and TRBJ1-5; D gene unclear. The germline V gene has CDR1 SGHTA and CDR2 FQGNSA. Trimming stripped 5 bases from V and 5 bases from J, with 13 bases between. This CDR3 has 14 amino acids. CDR3: CASSPYREHQPQHF. The CDR3 nucleotides read TGTGCCAGCAGCCCATATAGAGAACATCAGCCCCAGCATTTT.

The genes are TRBV4-3 and TRBJ1-3; D ambiguous. V lost 0 bases, J lost 0 bases, and 12 bases lay in between. Germline V gene data show CDR1 as LGHNA and CDR2 as YSLEER. CDR3 size: 17 residues. This CDR3 is CASSQDLGGGSGNTIYF. The CDR3 DNA follows: TGCGCCAGCAGCCAAGATTTGGGCGGAGGCTCTGGAAACACCATATATTTT.